This is a list of T cell receptor beta chains from one sample in a study of T cell responses to AZD1222 COVID-19 vaccine. The assay was immunoSEQ multiplex PCR, and TCRdb's table has in-frame clones only and misses some. The data hold 90,000 to 140,000 clones, with roughly 87% observed a single time. The input for sequencing was peripheral blood, taken 28 days after the second AZD1222 dose. The receptor set was obtained from an adult who received the AZD1222 COVID-19 vaccine. Both conserved end residues are part of each CDR3. The order of the fields is V gene, D gene, J gene, CDR3 protein, CDR3 DNA. D genes are given only for firm matches.

v_call: TRBV27; d_call: NA; j_call: TRBJ2-7; cdr3_aa: CASSPLTVPYEQYF; cdr3_nt: TGTGCCAGCAGTCCTTTGACAGTCCCCTACGAGCAGTACTTC
v_call: TRBV7-6; d_call: TRBD2; j_call: TRBJ2-1; cdr3_aa: CASSSGTSGYLSSYNEQFF; cdr3_nt: TGTGCCAGCAGCTCCGGGACTAGCGGATATTTGAGCTCCTACAATGAGCAGTTCTTC
v_call: TRBV6-5; d_call: NA; j_call: TRBJ1-4; cdr3_aa: CASKDTGWNEKLFF; cdr3_nt: TGTGCCAGCAAGGACACCGGCTGGAATGAAAAACTGTTTTTT
v_call: TRBV7-3; d_call: NA; j_call: TRBJ2-7; cdr3_aa: CASSTKGLAEEQYF; cdr3_nt: TGTGCCAGCAGCACAAAGGGGCTAGCCGAGGAGCAGTACTTC
v_call: TRBV19; d_call: NA; j_call: TRBJ2-2; cdr3_aa: CASRASETGELFF; cdr3_nt: TGTGCCAGTAGGGCAAGTGAAACCGGGGAGCTGTTTTTT
v_call: TRBV28; d_call: NA; j_call: TRBJ2-1; cdr3_aa: CASSLSVTGRNEQFF; cdr3_nt: TGTGCCAGCAGTTTATCGGTCACAGGGAGGAATGAGCAGTTCTTC
v_call: TRBV24-1; d_call: TRBD1; j_call: TRBJ2-1; cdr3_aa: CATSDRGRQGPYNEQFF; cdr3_nt: TGTGCCACCAGTGATCGGGGACGACAGGGACCTTACAATGAGCAGTTCTTC
v_call: TRBV2; d_call: NA; j_call: TRBJ1-2; cdr3_aa: CASSELRVNYGYTF; cdr3_nt: TGTGCCAGCAGTGAACTGAGGGTTAACTATGGCTACACCTTC
v_call: TRBV6-1; d_call: NA; j_call: TRBJ1-5; cdr3_aa: CASSEGEPQHF; cdr3_nt: TGTGCCAGCAGTGAAGGTGAGCCCCAGCATTTT
v_call: TRBV28; d_call: NA; j_call: TRBJ2-7; cdr3_aa: CASSLRGLLYEQYF; cdr3_nt: TGTGCCAGCAGTTTACGGGGGCTCCTCTACGAGCAGTACTTC